This T cell receptor (beta chain) comes out of a study of T cells in localized non-small cell lung cancer. Study-level points and caveats: Within adjacent lung there appeared a median approximately 57 of the top 100 tumor clones. Longer survival (overall) was linked to higher T cell density in blood. There was higher T cell clonality in uninvolved adjacent lung than in tumor, and it was highest there. Because sequencing included only one region (of the tumor), heterogeneity remains possible.

In regard to this clone: No antigen is known for it.

The CDR3 length is 15 residues. V lost 4 bases, J lost 3 bases, and 5 bases stayed unmatched. Germline loops: CDR1 SGHTA, CDR2 FQGNSA. Profiled with immunoSEQ multiplex PCR; TCRdb holds only in-frame clones, not every one. The table has some 30,000 clones, around nine tenths seen once. This receptor was identified in a female donor at least 60 years old with stage I lung adenocarcinoma. J is TRBJ1-3 and V is TRBV7-2, with TRBD1 matching over 8 bases. The specimen comprised peripheral blood, sampled before any cancer treatment. Here the CDR3 DNA reads TGTGCCAGCAGCTCTAACAGGGGGGGTGGAAACACCATATATTTT. Protein product: CASSSNRGGGNTIYF.